These 20 T cell receptor beta chains were all obtained from the same sample, sequenced in a study of blood T cell repertoires in COVID-19. Here immunoSEQ multiplex PCR was the method, and the copy in TCRdb shows in-frame clones only, minus some. Of a few hundred thousand clones listed, 70% to 90% are singletons. Sequencing input: peripheral blood. These receptors all come from a woman between 45 and 60 years old with active or convalescent COVID-19.

CDR3 protein: CASSPRGDRAPGELFF. CDR3 coding DNA: TGTGCCAGCAGTCCCCGGGGGGACAGGGCTCCCGGGGAGCTGTTTTTT. The V and J genes are TRBV27 and TRBJ2-2; TRBD1 matches at 9 bases. The length of the CDR3 is 16 residues. With V trimmed by 5 bases and J by 6 bases, 10 bases remained unmatched. Germline V gene lookup returns CDR1 MNHEY and CDR2 SMNVEV (reference sequence).

The chain couples TRBV5-4 to TRBJ1-2, with D perhaps TRBD1 (5 bases). V was cut by 4 bases and J by 5 bases, with 15 bases left in between. CDR1 is SGHNT, CDR2 YYREEE, per germline (reference sequence). This CDR3 is built from 14 residues. The CDR3 protein is CASSRQNLPYGYTF. The CDR3 DNA reads as TGTGCCAGCAGCCGACAGAATCTCCCATATGGCTACACCTTC.

This clone has a single count. The chain links TRBV19 to TRBJ2-7, with 8 positions matching TRBD1. V was clipped by 6 bases and J by 4 bases; unmatched bases: 5. Germline V gives CDR1 LNHDA, CDR2 SQIVND (reference sequence). The CDR3 contains 13 residues. The CDR3 reads CASSSGGGYEQYF. The CDR3 DNA reads TGTGCCAGTAGCTCAGGGGGCGGTTACGAGCAGTACTTC.

A word on this clone: At one boundary the junction diverges from the germline segment, which might be a read error. This chain uses TRBV3-1 (or the pseudogene TRBV3-2) with TRBJ1-2; maybe TRBD1 (6 bases). CDR1 and CDR2 (germline): LGHDT, YNNKEL (reference sequence). This CDR3 contains 13 residues. The CDR3 spells CASSQFQQGDSCF. For the CDR3, the DNA is TGTGCCAGCAGCCAATTTCAACAGGGTGACTCCTGCTTC.

The chain couples TRBV7-2 to TRBJ2-5, with TRBD1 as a possible D gene (6 bases). Trimming stripped 6 bases from V and 2 bases from J, with 10 bases between. CDR3 size: 13 residues. Germline CDR1 reads SGHTA; CDR2 reads FQGNSA. The CDR3, as DNA: TGTGCCAGCAGAGGACAGCCACAAGAGACCCAGTACTTC. It encodes CASRGQPQETQYF.

The rearrangement links TRBV2 to TRBJ2-1, with D possibly being TRBD2 (6 bases). V dropped 6 bases and J dropped 0 bases, with 12 bases sitting between them. The CDR3 has 15 residues. Germline assignment: CDR1 SNHLY and CDR2 FYNNEI. The CDR3 sequence is CASSLLATSYNEQFF. DNA for the CDR3: TGTGCCAGCAGCCTACTAGCTACCTCCTACAATGAGCAGTTCTTC.

This clone has only one observation. The rearrangement links TRBV7-2 to TRBJ2-3; 10 nucleotides line up with TRBD2. Germline lookup yields CDR1 SGHTA and CDR2 FQGNSA. J was trimmed by 1 base and V by 3 bases; bases with no gene match: 7. This CDR3 is 17 amino acids long. CDR3 region: CASSFLAGGLGTDTQYF. CDR3 coding DNA: TGTGCCAGCAGCTTCTTAGCGGGGGGCCTCGGCACAGATACGCAGTATTTT. The entire variable domain, with the rest obtained from reference TRBV7-2 and TRBJ2-3, is as follows: GAGVSQSPSNKVTEKGKDVELRCDPISGHTALYWYRQSLGQGLEFLIYFQGNSAPDKSGLPSDRFSAERTGGSVSTLTIQRTQQEDSAVYLCASSFLAGGLGTDTQYFGPGTRLTVL.

The chain has TRBV5-6 and TRBJ1-6, with D perhaps TRBD1 (6 bases). The CDR3 length is 18 residues. V was pared by 2 bases and J by 4 bases, with 19 bases between. The germline gives CDR1 SGHDT, CDR2 YYEEEE. The CDR3 coding sequence is TGTGCCAGCAGCTTCTCCGGGACACTTGAATTTTATAATTCACCCCTCCACTTT. Protein product: CASSFSGTLEFYNSPLHF.

The rearrangement uses TRBV9 and TRBJ2-7; 9 nucleotides agree with TRBD1. Germline V gene data show CDR1 as SGDLS and CDR2 as YYNGEE. Trimming at V came to 1 base and at J to 2 bases, leaving 4 bases not matched to a gene. The CDR3 has 15 amino acids. DNA of the CDR3: TGTGCCAGCAGCGTATCCGGGACAGGGACCTACGAGCAGTACTTC. Translating it yields CASSVSGTGTYEQYF.

V is TRBV4-2 and J is TRBJ2-2, with TRBD1 as a possible D gene (6 bases). The V gene's germline CDR1 is LGHNA and CDR2 YNFKEQ. V dropped 1 base and J dropped 0 bases, with 12 bases sitting between them. The CDR3 is 17 amino acids. CDR3 coding DNA: TGTGCCAGCAGCCAAGGACAGGCCGGCGCGAACACCGGGGAGCTGTTTTTT. It codes for CASSQGQAGANTGELFF.

J is TRBJ2-7 and V is TRBV12-3 or TRBV12-4, with a possible D match to TRBD2 (5 bases). This CDR3 contains 13 residues. Trimming took 6 bases from V and 0 from J, leaving 9 bases between them. For the CDR3, the DNA is TGTGCCAGCAGCTTCGGGAACTCCTACGAGCAGTACTTC. This translates into CASSFGNSYEQYF.

This chain connects TRBV5-6 to TRBJ2-7; 8 bases align to TRBD1. The trim removed 4 bases at V and 0 bases at J, leaving 9 bases unmatched. The germline V gene has CDR1 SGHDT and CDR2 YYEEEE. CDR3 length: 16 residues. In nucleotides, the CDR3 is TGTGCCAGCAGCGGACCGGGACAGGTTCCCTCCTACGAGCAGTACTTC. Translated, it gives CASSGPGQVPSYEQYF.

CDR3 sequence: CASSLRSAPTEAFF. Here the CDR3 DNA reads TGTGCCAGCAGCTTGAGGTCCGCCCCCACTGAAGCTTTCTTT. This chain joins TRBV7-9 and TRBJ1-1, with D unresolved. CDR1 is SEHNR, CDR2 FQNEAQ, per germline (reference sequence). V lost 3 bases, J lost 4 bases, and 12 bases lay in between. The CDR3 covers 14 residues.

The gene calls are TRBV28 and TRBJ1-1; TRBD1 might be the D (6 bases). Between the trimmed V and J ends, which lost 3 bases and 7 bases, there was a span of 9 bases. The CDR3 has 12 amino acids. Germline V gene sequence: CDR1 MDHEN, CDR2 SYDVKM. The CDR3 reads CASSFGQFEAFF. For the CDR3, the DNA is TGTGCCAGCAGTTTCGGACAGTTTGAAGCTTTCTTT.

The chain recombines TRBV28 with TRBJ1-3; D possibly corresponds to TRBD1 (5 bases). The CDR3 loop spans 17 amino acids. Germline CDR1 reads MDHEN; CDR2 reads SYDVKM. Trimming shortened V by 6 bases and J by 3 bases, and 21 bases separated the two germline ends. The chain's CDR3 is CASSLPHQGLGGNTIYF. The CDR3 DNA reads as TGTGCCAGCAGCTTGCCCCACCAGGGCCTGGGTGGAAACACCATATATTTT.

The gene calls are TRBV4-1 and TRBJ2-7, with 14 bases fitting TRBD2. This CDR3 is 16 amino acids long. Germline V gene data show CDR1 as MGHRA and CDR2 as YSYEKL. Trimming at V came to 4 bases and at J to 3 bases, leaving 5 bases not matched to a gene. CDR3 DNA sequence: TGCGCCAGCAGCCCTAGGGGGACTAGCGGGAGCTACGAGCAGTACTTC. It codes for CASSPRGTSGSYEQYF.

The chain has TRBV13 and TRBJ1-1; 10 nucleotides match TRBD1. Germline trimming cut 5 bases from V and 2 bases from J; bases unmatched to any gene: 8. Germline loops: CDR1 PRHDT, CDR2 FYEKMQ (reference sequence). The CDR3 length is 16 residues. CDR3 in DNA: TGTGCCAGCAGCCACGGACAGGGGGGGGGTAACACTGAAGCTTTCTTT. Encoded protein: CASSHGQGGGNTEAFF.

The genes are TRBV27 and TRBJ2-7; a possible D gene is TRBD1 (6 bases). Germline-derived CDR1 and CDR2 are MNHEY and SMNVEV (reference sequence). CDR3 size: 15 residues. V lost 2 bases and J 6 bases, leaving 17 bases between the germline ends. In nucleotides, the CDR3 is TGTGCCAGCAGTTTACTACAGGGAGAGGACAGCGAGCAGTACTTC. It translates to CASSLLQGEDSEQYF.

V gene TRBV29-1 combines with J gene TRBJ1-1; D not certain. CDR3 length: 14 amino acids. The germline V gene has CDR1 SQVTM and CDR2 ANQGSEA. Trimming removed 2 bases from V and 2 bases from J, with 12 bases in between. The CDR3 coding sequence is TGCAGCGTTGAAAGCCGCCTTTCTAACACTGAAGCTTTCTTT. Protein: CSVESRLSNTEAFF.

The chain joins TRBV28 to TRBJ2-1; maybe TRBD2 (5 bases). The germline CDR1 and CDR2 sequences are MDHEN and SYDVKM. The CDR3 totals 15 residues. The V gene lost 5 bases and the J gene lost 7 bases, with 18 bases spanning the gap. DNA for the CDR3: TGTGCCAGCAGTGAGGCGGGTCGGCCCCTAAATGAGCAGTTCTTC. Translated: CASSEAGRPLNEQFF.